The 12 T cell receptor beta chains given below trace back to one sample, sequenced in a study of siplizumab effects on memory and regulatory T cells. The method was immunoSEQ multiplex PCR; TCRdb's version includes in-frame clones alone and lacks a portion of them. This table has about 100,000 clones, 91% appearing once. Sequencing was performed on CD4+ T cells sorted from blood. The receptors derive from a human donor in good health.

CDR3 in DNA: TGTGCCAGCGGACATGGACTAGCGGGGGACCCCTACGAGCAGTACTTC. As protein: CASGHGLAGDPYEQYF. The J gene is TRBJ2-7, the V gene TRBV27; 13 positions match TRBD2. CDR1 is MNHEY, CDR2 SMNVEV, per germline (reference sequence). The CDR3 length is 16 residues. V trimming: 8 bases; J trimming: 2 bases; junction bases outside the gene matches: 9.

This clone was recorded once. The CDR3 sequence is CARPERNQPQHF. The DNA for the CDR3 is TGTGCCAGGCCCGAGAGGAATCAGCCCCAGCATTTT. The J gene is TRBJ1-5, the V gene TRBV21-1. TRBV21-1 is termed a pseudogene. This CDR3 spans 12 amino acids.

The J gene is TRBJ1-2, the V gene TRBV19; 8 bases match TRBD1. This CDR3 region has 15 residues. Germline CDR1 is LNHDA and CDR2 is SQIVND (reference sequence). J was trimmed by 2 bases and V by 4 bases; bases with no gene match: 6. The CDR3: CASSTYQGANYGYTF. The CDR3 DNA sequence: TGTGCCAGTAGTACCTACCAGGGGGCCAACTATGGCTACACCTTC.

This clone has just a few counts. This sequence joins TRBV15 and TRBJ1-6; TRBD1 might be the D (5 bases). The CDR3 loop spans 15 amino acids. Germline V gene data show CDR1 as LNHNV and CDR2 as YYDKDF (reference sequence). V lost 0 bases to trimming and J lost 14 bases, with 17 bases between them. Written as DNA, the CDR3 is TGTGCCACCAGCAGAGATCGGGGGGACGTTTCCACCCTCCACTTT. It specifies CATSRDRGDVSTLHF. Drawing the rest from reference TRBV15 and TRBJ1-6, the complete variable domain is DAMVIQNPRYQVTQFGKPVTLSCSQTLNHNVMYWYQQKSSQAPKLLFHYYDKDFNNEADTPDNFQSRRPNTSFCFLDIRSPGLGDTAMYLCATSRDRGDVSTLHFGNGTRLTVT.

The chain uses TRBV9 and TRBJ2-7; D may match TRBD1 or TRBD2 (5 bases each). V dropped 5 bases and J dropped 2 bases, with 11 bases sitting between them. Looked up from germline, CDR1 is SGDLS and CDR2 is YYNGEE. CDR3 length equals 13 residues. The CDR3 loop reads CASRGDGTYEQYF. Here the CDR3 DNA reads TGTGCCAGCAGAGGGGACGGCACCTACGAGCAGTACTTC.

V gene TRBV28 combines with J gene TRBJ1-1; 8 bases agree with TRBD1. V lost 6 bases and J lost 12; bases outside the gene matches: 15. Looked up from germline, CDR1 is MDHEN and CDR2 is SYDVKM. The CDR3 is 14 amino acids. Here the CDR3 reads CASRNPGAGGKTFF. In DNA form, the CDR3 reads TGTGCCAGCAGAAACCCGGGGGCAGGGGGCAAGACTTTCTTT.

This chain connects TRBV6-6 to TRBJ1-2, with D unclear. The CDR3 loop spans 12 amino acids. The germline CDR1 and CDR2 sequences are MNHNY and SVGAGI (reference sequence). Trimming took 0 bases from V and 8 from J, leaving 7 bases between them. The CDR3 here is CASSYSTPGYTF. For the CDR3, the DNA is TGTGCCAGCAGTTACTCGACGCCCGGCTACACCTTC.

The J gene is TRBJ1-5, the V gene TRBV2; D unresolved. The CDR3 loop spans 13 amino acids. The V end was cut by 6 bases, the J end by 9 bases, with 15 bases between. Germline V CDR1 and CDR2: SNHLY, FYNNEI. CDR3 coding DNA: TGTGCCAGCAGAGCCGGGTCCGTAGGGCCCCAGCATTTT. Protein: CASRAGSVGPQHF.

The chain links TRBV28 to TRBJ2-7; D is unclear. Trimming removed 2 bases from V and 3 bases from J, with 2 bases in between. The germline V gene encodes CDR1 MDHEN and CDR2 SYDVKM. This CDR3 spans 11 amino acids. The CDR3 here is CASSLRYEQYF. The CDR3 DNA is TGTGCCAGCAGTTTACGCTACGAGCAGTACTTC. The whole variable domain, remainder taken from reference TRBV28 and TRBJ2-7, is DVKVTQSSRYLVKRTGEKVFLECVQDMDHENMFWYRQDPGLGLRLIYFSYDVKMKEKGDIPEGYSVSREKKERFSLILESASTNQTSMYLCASSLRYEQYFGPGTRLTVT.

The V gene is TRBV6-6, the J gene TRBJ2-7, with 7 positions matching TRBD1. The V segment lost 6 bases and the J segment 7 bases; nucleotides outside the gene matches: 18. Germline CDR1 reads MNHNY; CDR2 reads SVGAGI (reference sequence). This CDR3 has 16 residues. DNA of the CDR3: TGTGCCAGCAGGGGAGAGACAGGGCCCTCGCTCTGGGAGCAGTACTTC. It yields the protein CASRGETGPSLWEQYF.

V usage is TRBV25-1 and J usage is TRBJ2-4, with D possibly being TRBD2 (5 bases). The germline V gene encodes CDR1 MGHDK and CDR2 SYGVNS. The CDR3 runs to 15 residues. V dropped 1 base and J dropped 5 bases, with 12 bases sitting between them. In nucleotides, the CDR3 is TGTGCCAGCAGTGAATTGGAGGACCCCCAAAACATTCAGTACTTC. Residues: CASSELEDPQNIQYF. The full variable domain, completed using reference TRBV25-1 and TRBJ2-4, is EADIYQTPRYLVIGTGKKITLECSQTMGHDKMYWYQQDPGMELHLIHYSYGVNSTEKGDLSSESTVSRIRTEHFPLTLESARPSHTSQYLCASSELEDPQNIQYFGAGTRLSVL.

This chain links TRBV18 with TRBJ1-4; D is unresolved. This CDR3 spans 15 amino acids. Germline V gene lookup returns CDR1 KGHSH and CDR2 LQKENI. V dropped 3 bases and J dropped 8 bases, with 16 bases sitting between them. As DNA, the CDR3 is TGTGCCAGCTCACCCCAGCACTCCCAAGGGGAAAAACTGTTTTTT. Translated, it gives CASSPQHSQGEKLFF.